Presented here are 30 T cell receptor beta chains from one specimen sequenced in a study of shared clonotypes between healthy human individuals. Clones were sequenced by immunoSEQ multiplex PCR, and TCRdb holds only the in-frame ones, with some missing. The data contain more than 400,000 clones, 96% of them singletons. The sample taken for sequencing was naive CD4+ T cells sorted from blood. Subset in this sample: CD45RA+ positively selected. The receptors here all came from a woman under 40 in good health.

This chain joins TRBV29-1 and TRBJ2-3; D may be TRBD2 (7 bases). V was cut by 1 base and J by 1 base, with 15 bases left in between. From germline, CDR1 is SQVTM and CDR2 ANQGSEA. This CDR3 comprises 16 residues. CDR3 region: CSVEGRGGRGTDTQYF. CDR3 nucleotides: TGCAGCGTTGAAGGAAGGGGGGGGCGAGGCACAGATACGCAGTATTTT.

This clone was counted a single time. The rearrangement joins TRBV5-1 to TRBJ1-1; D is unclear. The CDR3 is 14 residues long. The germline V and J ends were trimmed by 0 bases and 5 bases, with 11 bases remaining between them. The germline V gene has CDR1 SGHRS and CDR2 YFSETQ. In nucleotides, the CDR3 is TGCGCCAGCAGCTTGGAGGTCCCGAGGACTGAAGCTTTCTTT. It codes for CASSLEVPRTEAFF.

The gene calls are TRBV10-3 and TRBJ2-7, with 10 bases identical to TRBD1. Germline values: CDR1 ENHRY, CDR2 SYGVKD. J was trimmed by 3 bases and V by 11 bases; bases with no gene match: 7. CDR3 size: 13 residues. CDR3 protein: CAARDRGNYEQYF. CDR3 bases: TGTGCCGCCCGGGACAGGGGAAACTACGAGCAGTACTTC.

V usage is TRBV6-6 and J usage is TRBJ2-1, with TRBD2 as a possible D gene (6 bases). The CDR3 is 16 residues long. Trimming took off 2 bases at V and 8 bases at J, with 19 bases between the two ends. Germline CDR1 reads MNHNY; CDR2 reads SVGAGI (reference sequence). The CDR3 DNA reads TGTGCCAGCAGTTACAGAGGGCACCTCACGGGGGATGAGCAGTTCTTC. It translates to CASSYRGHLTGDEQFF.

This chain uses TRBV6-1 with TRBJ1-5; no clear D. Trimming pared 4 bases from V and 7 bases from J, leaving 11 bases between. In germline, CDR1 is MNHNS, CDR2 SASEGT. The CDR3 covers 13 residues. The CDR3 sequence is CASSGRAGQPQHF. The CDR3 DNA is TGTGCCAGCAGTGGTAGGGCAGGCCAGCCCCAGCATTTT.

The chain is built from TRBV13 and TRBJ2-7; 9 positions agree with TRBD2. With V trimmed by 4 bases and J by 2 bases, 6 bases remained unmatched. Germline V lookup: CDR1 PRHDT, CDR2 FYEKMQ (reference sequence). This CDR3 comprises 15 residues. CDR3 sequence reads: CASSYPSGNAYEQYF. CDR3 bases: TGTGCCAGCAGCTACCCTAGCGGGAACGCCTACGAGCAGTACTTC.

This sequence joins TRBV28 and TRBJ2-7; 8 nucleotides agree with TRBD2. The J segment lost 4 bases and the V segment lost 7 bases, leaving 15 bases of the junction unmatched. Germline V CDR1 and CDR2: MDHEN, SYDVKM. There are 16 residues in the CDR3. The CDR3 DNA is TGTGCCAGCATCCCCGGGGGGGCGGGAGCTGCGTACGAGCAGTACTTC. Protein sequence: CASIPGGAGAAYEQYF. The full variable domain, completed using reference TRBV28 and TRBJ2-7, is DVKVTQSSRYLVKRTGEKVFLECVQDMDHENMFWYRQDPGLGLRLIYFSYDVKMKEKGDIPEGYSVSREKKERFSLILESASTNQTSMYLCASIPGGAGAAYEQYFGPGTRLTVT.

This CDR3 reads CASSPRPRGQANYGYTF. The DNA of the CDR3 is TGTGCCAGCAGTCCCCGCCCTCGGGGGCAAGCTAACTATGGCTACACCTTC. The chain has TRBV27 and TRBJ1-2, with a weak D call TRBD1 (6 bases). Germline values: CDR1 MNHEY, CDR2 SMNVEV (reference sequence). V was shortened by 5 bases and J by 0 bases, with 19 bases between the two germline ends. The CDR3 spans 17 residues.

The chain is built from TRBV5-1 and TRBJ2-3; D is ambiguous. The germline V gene encodes CDR1 SGHRS and CDR2 YFSETQ. This CDR3 region has 15 residues. The V end was cut by 0 bases, the J end by 2 bases, with 10 bases between. The CDR3 sequence: CASSLVNSPTDTQYF. CDR3 nucleotide sequence: TGCGCCAGCAGCTTGGTCAACAGTCCCACAGATACGCAGTATTTT.

This clone has a single count. The chain joins TRBV7-8 to TRBJ2-5; D might be TRBD2 (5 bases). V lost 5 bases, J lost 5 bases, and 24 bases lay in between. The V gene's germline CDR1 is SGHVS and CDR2 FQNEAQ. There are 17 residues in the CDR3. The CDR3 loop is CASSLGGSWAAGETQYF. DNA of the CDR3: TGTGCCAGCAGCCTAGGAGGTAGTTGGGCAGCCGGGGAGACCCAGTACTTC.

The V call is TRBV5-1, the J call TRBJ1-3, with TRBD1 identical over 8 bases. The CDR3 sequence is 12 residues long. Trimming at V came to 4 bases and at J to 7 bases, leaving 1 base not matched to a gene. Germline CDR1 is SGHRS and CDR2 is YFSETQ. The CDR3 DNA reads as TGCGCCAGCAGCCAGGGGGCGAACACCATATATTTT. It yields the protein CASSQGANTIYF.

The table lists this clone with a count of one. The CDR3: CASSAPWTTSTDTQYF. The CDR3 nucleotides read TGTGCCAGCAGTGCCCCTTGGACTACTAGCACAGATACGCAGTATTTT. The chain couples TRBV2 to TRBJ2-3; weak D call: TRBD2 (6 bases). This CDR3 is 16 amino acids long. V lost 4 bases and J 0 bases, leaving 14 bases between the germline ends. Germline CDR1 reads SNHLY; CDR2 reads FYNNEI.

The rearrangement uses TRBV2 and TRBJ2-3, with D perhaps TRBD2 (6 bases). The CDR3 sequence is 11 residues long. Deletions cut 5 bases from V and 14 bases from J, with 14 bases between. CDR1 and CDR2 (germline): SNHLY, FYNNEI. Here the CDR3 reads CASSFWGEPYF. CDR3 DNA: TGTGCCAGCAGTTTTTGGGGGGAGCCGTATTTT.

This clone has only one observation. The chain employs TRBV5-1 and TRBJ2-3; 10 bases fit TRBD1. Germline assignment: CDR1 SGHRS and CDR2 YFSETQ. The ends lost 1 base at V and 5 bases at J; junction bases unmatched: 7. The CDR3 extends over 16 amino acids. CDR3 loop: CASSLRAGQGKDTQYF. The DNA of the CDR3 is TGCGCCAGCAGCTTGAGGGCGGGACAGGGGAAAGATACGCAGTATTTT.

This clone came up a few times. The chain employs TRBV30 and TRBJ1-2, with D perhaps TRBD1 (6 bases). Germline CDR1 is GTSNPN and CDR2 is SVGIG (reference sequence). The CDR3 is 12 residues long. Trimming cost V 0 bases and J 5 bases, with 7 bases left between them. DNA for the CDR3: TGTGCCTGGAGTGTACAGGGTTATGGCTACACCTTC. Its protein is CAWSVQGYGYTF.

This chain links TRBV4-1 with TRBJ2-3; 8 bases match TRBD2. Trimming cost V 1 base and J 4 bases; bases outside gene matches: 4. The CDR3 is 15 amino acids. Germline CDR1 reads MGHRA; CDR2 reads YSYEKL. CDR3 DNA: TGCGCCAGCAGCCAAGTGGCGGGAGGTTCAGATACGCAGTATTTT. Translating gives CASSQVAGGSDTQYF.

This clone appeared once. The rearrangement joins TRBV5-5 to TRBJ2-7; D ambiguous. Germline loops: CDR1 SGHKS, CDR2 YYEKEE (reference sequence). CDR3 length equals 13 residues. Trimming cost V 6 bases and J 5 bases, with 15 bases left between them. The CDR3 loop is CASTGPVTDEQYF. The CDR3 coding sequence is TGTGCCAGCACCGGACCCGTGACCGACGAGCAGTACTTC. The variable domain in full, completed from reference TRBV5-5 and TRBJ2-7, reads DAGVTQSPTHLIKTRGQQVTLRCSPISGHKSVSWYQQVLGQGPQFIFQYYEKEERGRGNFPDRFSARQFPNYSSELNVNALLLGDSALYLCASTGPVTDEQYFGPGTRLTVT.

This clone came up once. The rearrangement joins TRBV7-8 to TRBJ1-3; weak D call: TRBD1 (5 bases). Germline V gene lookup returns CDR1 SGHVS and CDR2 FQNEAQ. With 5 bases removed from V and 0 bases from J, the gap between germline ends came to 8 bases. CDR3 length equals 14 residues. The chain's CDR3 is CASSRDFSGNTIYF. CDR3 DNA sequence: TGTGCCAGCAGCCGGGACTTCTCTGGAAACACCATATATTTT.

This rearrangement joins TRBV28 to TRBJ2-7; a weak D match, TRBD2 (6 bases). Looked up from germline, CDR1 is MDHEN and CDR2 is SYDVKM. There are 17 residues in the CDR3. V was clipped by 8 bases and J by 1 base, with 24 bases between them. The CDR3 DNA sequence: TGTGCCAGCGGCCGACCTTCGGGGACTGGAACATCCTACGAGCAGTACTTC. Its protein product is CASGRPSGTGTSYEQYF.

This sequence joins TRBV10-3 and TRBJ2-3; 7 bases map to TRBD1. The V gene end was trimmed by 4 bases and the J gene end by 1 base; junction bases not matched to a gene: 5. This CDR3 comprises 15 residues. Germline lookup yields CDR1 ENHRY and CDR2 SYGVKD. CDR3 bases: TGTGCCATCAGTGCCAGGGACAGCCGCACAGATACGCAGTATTTT. Protein product: CAISARDSRTDTQYF.

This chain links TRBV7-2 with TRBJ2-3, with D perhaps TRBD1 (6 bases). There are 15 residues in the CDR3. CDR1 and CDR2 from the germline V gene are SGHTA and FQGNSA. The ends were cut back, 5 bases at V and 0 bases at J, with 12 bases in the middle. The CDR3 coding sequence is TGTGCCAGCAGCGTGGACAGACCTAGCACAGATACGCAGTATTTT. It codes for CASSVDRPSTDTQYF.

This chain joins TRBV5-4 and TRBJ2-1; D unclear. V lost 0 bases and J 7 bases, leaving 14 bases between the germline ends. The CDR3 loop spans 15 amino acids. Germline V lookup: CDR1 SGHNT, CDR2 YYREEE (reference sequence). The CDR3 loop is CASSLGGAGWNEQFF. In DNA form, the CDR3 reads TGTGCCAGCAGCTTGGGCGGCGCCGGGTGGAATGAGCAGTTCTTC.

The chain is built from TRBV28 and TRBJ1-2; 7 nucleotides line up with TRBD1. The germline V gene encodes CDR1 MDHEN and CDR2 SYDVKM. V shed 5 bases, J shed 2 bases, and the junction held 2 bases outside the gene matches. This CDR3 has 13 amino acids. The CDR3 DNA sequence: TGTGCCAGCAGTAGGGACAGCAACTATGGCTACACCTTC. It translates to CASSRDSNYGYTF.

The chain couples TRBV4-2 to TRBJ2-2, with TRBD2 identical over 8 bases. The CDR3 is made up of 16 amino acids. With V trimmed by 1 base and J by 1 base, 2 bases remained unmatched. Germline loops: CDR1 LGHNA, CDR2 YNFKEQ. Here the CDR3 reads CASSQGAGGNTGELFF. CDR3 nucleotides: TGTGCCAGCAGCCAAGGTGCGGGAGGGAACACCGGGGAGCTGTTTTTT.

The chain combines TRBV19 with TRBJ2-7, with 13 bases lining up with TRBD2. This CDR3 is built from 16 residues. CDR1 and CDR2 from the germline V gene are LNHDA and SQIVND (reference sequence). The ends lost 6 bases at V and 3 bases at J; junction bases unmatched: 8. CDR3 bases: TGTGCCAGTAGCCCGGGACTAGCGGGATGGGGCTACGAGCAGTACTTC. Protein sequence: CASSPGLAGWGYEQYF.

The J gene is TRBJ2-2, the V gene TRBV6-6; D may match TRBD1 or TRBD2 (5 bases each). Per germline, CDR1 MNHNY and CDR2 SVGAGI (reference sequence). The CDR3 runs to 15 residues. V dropped 6 bases and J dropped 0 bases, with 11 bases sitting between them. CDR3 sequence: CASRKGSTNTGELFF. CDR3 DNA sequence: TGTGCCAGCAGAAAGGGGAGCACGAACACCGGGGAGCTGTTTTTT.

The chain combines TRBV28 with TRBJ2-1; D is possibly TRBD1 or TRBD2 (5 bases each). CDR3 length: 12 residues. Germline CDR1 is MDHEN and CDR2 is SYDVKM. V was cut by 3 bases and J by 8 bases, with 8 bases left in between. CDR3 residues: CASSLRGDEQFF. The CDR3 DNA reads as TGTGCCAGCAGTTTGAGGGGTGATGAGCAGTTCTTC.

The chain couples TRBV11-2 to TRBJ2-5; 8 positions match TRBD2. The tail of the sequence fits TRBJ2-7 better, so the J call may be wrong. Germline V CDR1 and CDR2: SGHAT, FQNNGV. The CDR3 covers 17 residues. CDR3 sequence reads: CASSRELAEIGPYEQYF. Here the CDR3 DNA reads TGTGCCAGCAGCCGAGAACTAGCGGAGATAGGGCCCTACGAGCAGTACTTC.

V usage is TRBV11-2 and J usage is TRBJ1-3; D call uncertain. Germline CDR1 is SGHAT and CDR2 is FQNNGV. The V end was cut by 4 bases, the J end by 0 bases, with 7 bases between. The CDR3 is 14 amino acids. The CDR3 region is CASSSPRSGNTIYF. CDR3 bases: TGTGCCAGCAGCTCGCCGCGCTCTGGAAACACCATATATTTT.

The chain is built from TRBV10-2 and TRBJ2-6; TRBD1 agrees at 8 bases. The CDR3 has 17 amino acids. The V segment lost 2 bases and the J segment 0 bases; nucleotides outside the gene matches: 3. Germline V gene lookup returns CDR1 WSHSY and CDR2 SAAADI. The CDR3 sequence is CASSERQGRSGANVLTF. CDR3 DNA sequence: TGCGCCAGCAGTGAGCGACAGGGGCGCTCTGGGGCCAACGTCCTGACTTTC.